The rows below give T cell receptor beta chains drawn from one sample of a study of metastatic and nonmetastatic thyroid tumors. MiXCR reprocessed the PCR reads for TCRdb. The sample has fewer than 35,000 clones, about a sixth seen once; the top ten hold around an eighth. The sequencing sample was made of blood. These receptors were collected from a male donor with papillary thyroid cancer or a benign thyroid nodule (not recorded which). Some clones in this sample may be carry-over from other donors' samples. The CDR3 runs from the conserved cysteine through the conserved F or W. The order of the fields is V gene, D gene, clone size, J gene, CDR3 DNA, CDR3 protein. The D gene is left open where the match is weak. Rows may omit the clone size; those that give it use once, few, many or a size class.

TRBV28	TRBD1	many	TRBJ2-3	TGTGTCAGCAGTTTCACAGGGGCCGTTAGCACAGATACGCAGTATTTT	CVSSFTGAVSTDTQYF
TRBV11-1	TRBD2	few	TRBJ2-1	TGTGCCAGCAGCTGGGGACTAGCGGGAGGCGGTGAGCAGTTCTTC	CASSWGLAGGGEQFF
TRBV20-1	TRBD1	many	TRBJ2-2	TGCAGTGCTAGAGCCGGGACAGGGGCGCGTTCCGGGGAGCTGTTTTTT	CSARAGTGARSGELFF
TRBV9	TRBD1	many	TRBJ2-5	TGTGCCAGCAGCGTAGGGGGGACAGGGGGAAACCAAGAGACCCAGTACTTC	CASSVGGTGGNQETQYF
TRBV27	TRBD1	medium-sized	TRBJ1-6	TGTGCCAGCACCGCCGGGACAGGGAGTAATTCACCCCTCCACTTT	CASTAGTGSNSPLHF
TRBV20-1	.	.	TRBJ1-5	TGCAGTGCTAGAGCGCGGGTAGGGAGAAATAAGCCCCAGCATTTT	CSARARVGRNKPQHF
TRBV27	TRBD2	few	TRBJ2-1	TGTGCCAGCAATAAATTAGCGGGAGGGTACAATGAGCAGTTCTTC	CASNKLAGGYNEQFF
TRBV5-4	.	.	TRBJ2-4	TGTGCCAGCAGCTTGCCGACGACAGGCGTATCCAAAAACATTCAGTACTTC	CASSLPTTGVSKNIQYF
TRBV14	.	many	TRBJ2-7	TGTGCCAGCAGCCACGCCAGGCTCTGGGAGCAGTACTTC	CASSHARLWEQYF
TRBV6-1	TRBD1	few	TRBJ2-1	TGTGCCAGCAGTACGAACAGGGGGAAGTTCTTC	CASSTNRGKFF
TRBV7-2	TRBD1	many	TRBJ2-1	TGTGCCAGCAGCTTAGGGGACAGGGACTACAATGAGCAGTTCTTC	CASSLGDRDYNEQFF
TRBV5-1	.	medium-sized	TRBJ2-3	TGCGCCAGCAAAACAGGGCCTAGCACAGATACGCAGTATTTT	CASKTGPSTDTQYF
TRBV4-1	.	.	TRBJ1-5	TGCGCCAGCAGCCAAGGTAGCAATCAGCCCCAGCATTTT	CASSQGSNQPQHF
TRBV5-1	.	many	TRBJ2-2	TGCGCCAGCAGCCCAGTTGTCACCGGGGAGCTGTTTTTT	CASSPVVTGELFF
TRBV7-3	TRBD2	.	TRBJ2-3	TGTGCCAGTGGCCCGAGGGGTCCACCAACTAGCGGGAGCCCAGATACGCAGTATTTT	CASGPRGPPTSGSPDTQYF
TRBV3-1	TRBD2	many	TRBJ2-3	TGTGCCAGCAGCCAATTTAGGACTAGCGCATCCGATACGCAGTATTTT	CASSQFRTSASDTQYF
TRBV19	.	few	TRBJ1-1	TGTGCCAGTAGTCCAGGGTGGGACACTGAAGCTTTCTTT	CASSPGWDTEAFF
TRBV6-1	.	.	TRBJ1-2	TGTGCCAGCAGTGAAGCGGGGGATGGCTACACCTTC	CASSEAGDGYTF
TRBV19	.	many	TRBJ1-2	TGTGCCAGTAGTATAGACGCCAGGACGGAGAATGGCTACACCTTC	CASSIDARTENGYTF
TRBV18	.	many	TRBJ1-5	TGTGCCAGCTCGCCAAAGGACACGGGTCAGCCCCAGCATTTT	CASSPKDTGQPQHF
TRBV30	.	many	TRBJ1-2	TGTGCCTGGAGTGTCGGCCTTTATGGCTACACCTTC	CAWSVGLYGYTF
TRBV19	.	.	TRBJ2-3	TGTGCCAGTAGTATAGACCAGCGAGGAGATACGCAGTATTTT	CASSIDQRGDTQYF
TRBV9	.	.	TRBJ2-1	TGTGCCAGCAGCCTCCTGTCAGGTACCAATGAGCAGTTCTTC	CASSLLSGTNEQFF
TRBV28	TRBD1	once	TRBJ2-5	TGTGCCAGCAGTCGGACAGGGGGCATGTTAGATACCCAGTACTTC	CASSRTGGMLDTQYF
TRBV5-1	.	many	TRBJ2-3	TGCGCCAGCAGCTCAGGGGCTGGCTGGGGTACAGATACGCAGTATTTT	CASSSGAGWGTDTQYF
TRBV6-9	.	few	TRBJ2-5	TGCGCCAGCAGGGACGGGCAGGGGACACAAGAGACCCAGTACTTC	CASRDGQGTQETQYF
TRBV20-1	TRBD2	few	TRBJ2-1	TGCAGTGCTAGAGATTTGCCGACTAGCGGAGGGCACAATGAGCAGTTCTTC	CSARDLPTSGGHNEQFF
TRBV28	.	.	TRBJ2-1	TGTGCCAGCACTCCCGGGGGCGGGGCGCCGTACAATGAGCAGTTCTTC	CASTPGGGAPYNEQFF
TRBV9	TRBD2	.	TRBJ2-1	TGTGCCAGCAGCGCGGGTAGCGGGGGGGGATACAATGAGCAGTTCTTC	CASSAGSGGGYNEQFF
TRBV2	.	few	TRBJ1-3	TGTGCCAGCAGTGTGGCGGGAAACACCATATATTTT	CASSVAGNTIYF
TRBV20-1	.	.	TRBJ2-7	TGCAGTGCGATAAAGGGGTCCCACACAAACGAGCAGTACTTC	CSAIKGSHTNEQYF
TRBV6-1	TRBD1	medium-sized	TRBJ1-5	TGTGCCAGCAGTATGACAGGGGGACAGCCCCAGCATTTT	CASSMTGGQPQHF
TRBV2	TRBD1	many	TRBJ2-2	TGTGCCAGCCGGCACAGGGGGCAGGGGAGGACCGGGGAGCTGTTTTTT	CASRHRGQGRTGELFF
TRBV15	.	many	TRBJ2-5	TGTGCCACCAGCAGAGATAGGGCGCAAGAGACCCAGTACTTC	CATSRDRAQETQYF
TRBV15	.	many	TRBJ1-2	TGTGCCACCAGCTTAACGAGTGCGAGCTATGGCTACACCTTC	CATSLTSASYGYTF
TRBV27	.	few	TRBJ2-7	TGTGCCAGCAGTATCGTGGACAGTAGGAGCGAGCAGTACTTC	CASSIVDSRSEQYF
TRBV28	TRBD1	medium-sized	TRBJ1-6	TGTGCCAGCACCCCCGGGGACAGGGATAATTCACCCCTCCACTTT	CASTPGDRDNSPLHF
TRBV20-1	.	many	TRBJ1-4	TGCAGTGCCGGGGGGGGGCCTAATGAAAAACTGTTTTTT	CSAGGGPNEKLFF
TRBV19	.	many	TRBJ1-1	TGTGCCAGTAGTATCAAGACCCTAGGCACTGAAGCTTTCTTT	CASSIKTLGTEAFF
TRBV11-1	.	many	TRBJ2-3	TGTGCCAGCAGCCCTTCCCTGGACATTTACACAGATACGCAGTATTTT	CASSPSLDIYTDTQYF
TRBV19	.	.	TRBJ1-3	TGTGCCAGTAGTTCTCAGCCGGGTACCTATTCTGGAAACACCATATATTTT	CASSSQPGTYSGNTIYF
TRBV6-1	.	few	TRBJ1-3	TGTGCCAGCAGTACAGGGAGCTCTGGAAACACCATATATTTT	CASSTGSSGNTIYF
TRBV4-3	.	many	TRBJ2-3	TGCGCCAGCAGCCACCTCAGGGCGGGGGCTAGCACAGATACGCAGTATTTT	CASSHLRAGASTDTQYF
TRBV28	.	few	TRBJ2-1	TGTGCCAGTAGTTTTCGATCTATGCGGTTCTTC	CASSFRSMRFF
TRBV3-1	.	many	TRBJ2-7	TGTGCCAGCAGCCCTCAACTAGCACTCGAGCAGTACTTC	CASSPQLALEQYF
TRBV19	.	many	TRBJ1-2	TGTGCCAGTAGTAACATACAGGGAAAGTATGGCTACACCTTC	CASSNIQGKYGYTF
TRBV10-3	.	many	TRBJ2-7	TGTGCCATCAGTGACAATGCCTACGAGCAGTACTTC	CAISDNAYEQYF
TRBV6-5	TRBD1	few	TRBJ1-6	TGTGCCAGCAGTTATTCCGGGACAGGGTCCTATAATTCACCCCTCCACTTT	CASSYSGTGSYNSPLHF
TRBV13	TRBD2	many	TRBJ2-2	TGTGCCAGCAGCCTTACTGCGGGGGGGCGAAGCGGGGAGCTGTTTTTT	CASSLTAGGRSGELFF